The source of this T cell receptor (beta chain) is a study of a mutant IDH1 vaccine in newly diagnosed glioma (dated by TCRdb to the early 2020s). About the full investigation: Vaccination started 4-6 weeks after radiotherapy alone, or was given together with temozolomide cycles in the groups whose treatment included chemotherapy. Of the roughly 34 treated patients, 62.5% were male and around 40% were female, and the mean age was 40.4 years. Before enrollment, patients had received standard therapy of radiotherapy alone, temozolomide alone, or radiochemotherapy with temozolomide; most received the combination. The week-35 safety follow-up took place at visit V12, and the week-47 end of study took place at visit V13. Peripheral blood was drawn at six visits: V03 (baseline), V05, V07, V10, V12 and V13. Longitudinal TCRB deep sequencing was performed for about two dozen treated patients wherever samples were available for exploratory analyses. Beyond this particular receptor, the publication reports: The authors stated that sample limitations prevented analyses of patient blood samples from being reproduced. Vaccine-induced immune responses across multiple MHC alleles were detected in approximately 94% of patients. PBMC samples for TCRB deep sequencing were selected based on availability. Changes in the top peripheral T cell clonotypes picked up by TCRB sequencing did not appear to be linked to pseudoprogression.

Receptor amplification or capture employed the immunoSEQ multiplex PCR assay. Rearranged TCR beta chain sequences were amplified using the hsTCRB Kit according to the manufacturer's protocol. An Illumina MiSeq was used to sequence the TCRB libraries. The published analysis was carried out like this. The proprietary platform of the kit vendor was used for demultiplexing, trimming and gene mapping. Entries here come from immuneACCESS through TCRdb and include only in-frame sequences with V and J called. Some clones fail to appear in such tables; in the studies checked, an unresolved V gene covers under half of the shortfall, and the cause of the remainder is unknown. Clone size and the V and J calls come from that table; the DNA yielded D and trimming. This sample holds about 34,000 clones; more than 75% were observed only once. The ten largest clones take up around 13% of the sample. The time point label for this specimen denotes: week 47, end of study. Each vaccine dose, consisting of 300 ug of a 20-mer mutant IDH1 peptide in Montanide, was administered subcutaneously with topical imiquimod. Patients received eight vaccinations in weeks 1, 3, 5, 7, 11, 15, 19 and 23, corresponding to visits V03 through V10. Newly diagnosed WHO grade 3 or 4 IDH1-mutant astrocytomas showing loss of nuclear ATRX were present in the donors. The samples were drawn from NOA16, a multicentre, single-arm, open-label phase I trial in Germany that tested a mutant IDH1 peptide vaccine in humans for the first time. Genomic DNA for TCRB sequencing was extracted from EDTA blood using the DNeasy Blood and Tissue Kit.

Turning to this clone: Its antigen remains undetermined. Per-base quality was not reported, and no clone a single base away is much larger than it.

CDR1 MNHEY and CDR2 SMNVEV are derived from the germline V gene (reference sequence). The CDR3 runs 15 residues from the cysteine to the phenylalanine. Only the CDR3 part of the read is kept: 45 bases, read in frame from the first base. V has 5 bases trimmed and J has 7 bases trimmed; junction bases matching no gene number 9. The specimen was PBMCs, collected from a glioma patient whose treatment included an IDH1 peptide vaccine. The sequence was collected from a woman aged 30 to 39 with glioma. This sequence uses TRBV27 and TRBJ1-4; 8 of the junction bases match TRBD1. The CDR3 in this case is CASSPMPGQAEKLFF. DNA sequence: TGTGCCAGCAGTCCTATGCCGGGACAGGCTGAAAAACTGTTTTTT. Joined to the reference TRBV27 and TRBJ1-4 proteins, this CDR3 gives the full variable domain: EAQVTQNPRYLITVTGKKLTVTCSQNMNHEYMSWYRQDPGLGLRQIYYSMNVEVTDKGDVPEGYKVSRKEKRNFPLILESPSPNQTSLYFCASSPMPGQAEKLFFGSGTQLSVL.